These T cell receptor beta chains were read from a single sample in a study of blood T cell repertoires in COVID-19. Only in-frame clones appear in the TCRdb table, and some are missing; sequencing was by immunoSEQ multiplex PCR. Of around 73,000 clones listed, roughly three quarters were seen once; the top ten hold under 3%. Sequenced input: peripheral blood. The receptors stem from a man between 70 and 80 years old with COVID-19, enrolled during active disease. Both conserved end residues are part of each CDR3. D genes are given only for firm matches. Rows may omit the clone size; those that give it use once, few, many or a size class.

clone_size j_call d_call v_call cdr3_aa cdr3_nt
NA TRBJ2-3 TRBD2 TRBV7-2 CASSLATSGRDTQYF TGTGCCAGCAGCTTAGCGACTAGCGGGAGGGATACGCAGTATTTT
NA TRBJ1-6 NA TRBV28 CASSLKTEGTSPLHF TGTGCCAGCAGCCTAAAGACGGAGGGGACTTCACCCCTCCACTTT
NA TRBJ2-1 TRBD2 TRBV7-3 CASSLLLAGRGFHEQFF TGTGCCAGCAGCTTATTGTTAGCCGGGAGGGGATTTCATGAGCAGTTCTTC
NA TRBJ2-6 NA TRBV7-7 CASSPITGLPLSGANVLTF TGTGCTAGCAGCCCTATTACAGGGCTACCGCTCTCTGGGGCCAACGTCCTGACTTTC
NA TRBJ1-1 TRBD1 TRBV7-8 CASSRDRDTEAFF TGTGCCAGCAGCCGGGACAGAGACACTGAAGCTTTCTTT
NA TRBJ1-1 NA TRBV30 CAWSGLTVEAFF TGTGCCTGGAGTGGTTTAACAGTCGAAGCTTTCTTT
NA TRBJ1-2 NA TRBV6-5 CASSYSVSGGGYGYTF TGTGCCAGCAGTTACTCGGTCTCCGGGGGGGGCTATGGCTACACCTTC
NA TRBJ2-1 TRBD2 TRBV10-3 CAIKDLAGDNEQFF TGTGCCATCAAGGATTTGGCGGGGGACAATGAGCAGTTCTTC
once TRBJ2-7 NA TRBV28 CASSIVTTYEQYF TGTGCCAGCAGTATTGTTACAACCTACGAGCAGTACTTC
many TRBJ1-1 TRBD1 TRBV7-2 CASSEQGAWTEAFF TGTGCCAGCAGCGAACAGGGGGCGTGGACTGAAGCTTTCTTT
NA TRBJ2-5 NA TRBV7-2 CASSYQGKETQYF TGTGCCAGCAGCTATCAGGGGAAAGAGACCCAGTACTTC
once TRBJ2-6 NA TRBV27 CASSLSRGNSGANVLTF TGTGCCAGCAGTTTATCTCGGGGGAACTCTGGGGCCAACGTCCTGACTTTC
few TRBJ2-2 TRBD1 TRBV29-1 CSVGTGSTGELFF TGCAGCGTTGGGACAGGGAGCACCGGGGAGCTGTTTTTT
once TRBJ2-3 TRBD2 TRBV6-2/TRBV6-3 CASSYERGSGRYTQYF TGTGCCAGCAGTTATGAAAGGGGAAGCGGGAGATATACGCAGTATTTT
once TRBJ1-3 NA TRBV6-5 CASCPWRTGNTIYF TGTGCCAGCTGTCCTTGGAGAACTGGAAACACCATATATTTT
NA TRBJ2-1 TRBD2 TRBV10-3 CAISQGTSGRVSYNEQFF TGTGCCATCAGTCAGGGGACTAGCGGGAGAGTTTCCTACAATGAGCAGTTCTTC
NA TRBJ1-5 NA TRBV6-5 CASSYSRRDQPQHF TGTGCCAGCAGTTACTCCAGGCGAGATCAGCCCCAGCATTTT
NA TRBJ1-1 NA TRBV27 CASSAREGMAFF TGTGCCAGCAGTGCCCGGGAGGGGATGGCTTTCTTT
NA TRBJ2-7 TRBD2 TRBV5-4 CASSTRLAAGKGSYEQYF TGTGCCAGCAGCACACGACTAGCGGCCGGAAAGGGGTCCTACGAGCAGTACTTC
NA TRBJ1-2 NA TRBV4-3 CASSQEGAGSPYGYTF TGCGCCAGCAGCCAAGAGGGAGCCGGGAGTCCCTATGGCTACACCTTC
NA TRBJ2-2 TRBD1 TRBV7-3 CASSLRGQGTGELFF TGTGCCAGCAGCCTACGAGGACAGGGAACCGGGGAGCTGTTTTTT
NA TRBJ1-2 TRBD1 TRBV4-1 CASSQKPEGQGALNYGYTF TGCGCCAGCAGCCAAAAGCCTGAGGGGCAGGGGGCTCTTAACTATGGCTACACCTTC
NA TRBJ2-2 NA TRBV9 CASSVQADATGELFF TGTGCCAGCAGCGTACAGGCTGACGCCACCGGGGAGCTGTTTTTT
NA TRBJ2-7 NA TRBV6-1 CASSDNYEQYF TGTGCCAGCAGTGATAACTACGAGCAGTACTTC
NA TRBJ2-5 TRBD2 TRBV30 CAWSVRLAGGQETQYF TGTGCCTGGAGTGTAAGACTAGCGGGAGGACAAGAGACCCAGTACTTC